The rows below give T cell receptor beta chains drawn from one sample of a study of T cell changes during pregnancy in multiple sclerosis. Assay used: immunoSEQ multiplex PCR; TCRdb lists only in-frame clones, some missing. The repertoire includes under 70,000 clones, about 94% of them detected once, and under 3% sits in the top ten. The specimen comprised CD8+ T cells from peripheral blood mononuclear cells, sampled after pregnancy. These receptors came from a female donor with multiple sclerosis, enrolled in a pregnancy study. The CDR3 runs from the conserved cysteine through the conserved F or W. D genes are given only for firm matches. Clone sizes are given selectively: once, few, many, or a class where the clone is expanded.

length	size	V	D	J	CDR3	DNA
16	.	TRBV11-2	TRBD2	TRBJ2-2	CASSPRPGLASGELFF	TGTGCCAGCAGCCCGCGACCGGGACTAGCGTCCGGGGAGCTGTTTTTT
15	.	TRBV4-1	TRBD1	TRBJ2-7	CASSQGAGGAYEQYF	TGCGCCAGCAGCCAAGGGGCAGGGGGCGCGTACGAGCAGTACTTC
18	.	TRBV7-9	.	TRBJ2-3	CASSLRQVGRGSTDTQYF	TGTGCCAGCAGCTTACGGCAGGTGGGCCGGGGGAGCACAGATACGCAGTATTTT
11	.	TRBV25-1	.	TRBJ1-2	CASRALYGYTF	TGTGCCAGCAGAGCCCTCTATGGCTACACCTTC
13	.	TRBV13	TRBD2	TRBJ2-7	CASSSGLAGEQYF	TGTGCCAGCAGCTCGGGACTAGCCGGGGAGCAGTACTTC
14	.	TRBV10-2	TRBD1	TRBJ1-4	CASTVQGSGEKLFF	TGCGCCAGCACTGTACAGGGGAGCGGAGAAAAACTGTTTTTT
15	.	TRBV19	TRBD1	TRBJ1-1	CASSIAGTGYTEAFF	TGTGCCAGTAGTATAGCCGGGACAGGGTACACTGAAGCTTTCTTT
16	once	TRBV25-1	TRBD1	TRBJ2-2	CASSTRQGSNTGELFF	TGTGCCAGCTCTACCCGACAGGGTTCGAACACCGGGGAGCTGTTTTTT
14	.	TRBV11-2	.	TRBJ2-7	CASSLGLAYYEQYF	TGTGCCAGCAGCTTAGGGCTAGCCTACTACGAGCAGTACTTC
15	.	TRBV14	.	TRBJ2-3	CASSQVGGMRDTQYF	TGTGCCAGCAGCCAAGTGGGGGGAATGAGAGATACGCAGTATTTT
14	few	TRBV7-3	.	TRBJ2-2	CASSLVGNTGELFF	TGTGCCAGCAGCCTAGTGGGGAACACCGGGGAGCTGTTTTTT
15	.	TRBV7-8	TRBD1	TRBJ2-7	CASSSPDRSSYEQYF	TGTGCCAGCAGCTCCCCGGACAGGAGCTCCTACGAGCAGTACTTC
13	.	TRBV30	TRBD1	TRBJ2-7	CAWSPGTGYEQYF	TGTGCCTGGAGTCCCGGGACAGGGTACGAGCAGTACTTC
14	.	TRBV5-1	.	TRBJ2-2	CASSSSGNTGELFF	TGCGCCAGCAGCTCCAGCGGGAACACCGGGGAGCTGTTTTTT
15	.	TRBV4-3	TRBD2	TRBJ2-7	CASSQASGTPYEQYF	TGCGCCAGCAGCCAAGCTAGCGGGACTCCCTACGAGCAGTACTTC
15	.	TRBV6-1	TRBD1	TRBJ1-4	CASRRTGGGDEKLFF	TGTGCCAGCAGGCGGACAGGGGGCGGAGATGAAAAACTGTTTTTT
11	.	TRBV2	TRBD1	TRBJ2-2	CASQGAGELFF	TGTGCCAGTCAGGGGGCCGGGGAGCTGTTTTTT
13	.	TRBV7-2	.	TRBJ2-7	CASSFFSGYEQYF	TGTGCCAGCAGCTTTTTCTCGGGTTACGAGCAGTACTTC
14	.	TRBV7-9	TRBD2	TRBJ2-7	CASSLTSGPYEQYF	TGTGCCAGCAGCTTGACTAGCGGACCCTACGAGCAGTACTTC
15	.	TRBV4-1	.	TRBJ2-1	CASSQPGLGDDEQFF	TGCGCCAGCAGCCAACCGGGACTCGGGGACGATGAGCAGTTCTTC
16	.	TRBV11-2	TRBD2	TRBJ2-3	CASSLDGGTVTDTQYF	TGTGCCAGCAGCTTAGACGGGGGGACGGTTACAGATACGCAGTATTTT
18	.	TRBV5-6	TRBD2	TRBJ2-3	CASSDGSGRALGTDTQYF	TGTGCCAGCAGCGACGGTAGCGGGAGGGCCCTCGGCACAGATACGCAGTATTTT
16	.	TRBV7-9	TRBD1	TRBJ1-3	CASSRTGGQAGNTIYF	TGTGCCAGCAGCCGTACAGGGGGTCAGGCTGGAAACACCATATATTTT
15	few	TRBV15	TRBD1	TRBJ1-5	CATSRDTGVNQPQHF	TGTGCCACCAGCAGAGATACAGGGGTCAATCAGCCCCAGCATTTT
16	.	TRBV11-2	.	TRBJ1-2	CASRTQGRGVNYGYTF	TGTGCCAGCAGGACCCAGGGGCGGGGGGTTAACTATGGCTACACCTTC
15	.	TRBV7-2	.	TRBJ2-3	CASTPSSTSTDTQYF	TGTGCCAGCACCCCCTCTAGTACTAGCACAGATACGCAGTATTTT
11	.	TRBV28	.	TRBJ1-1	CASSLIEEAFF	TGTGCCAGCAGTTTAATAGAGGAAGCTTTCTTT
13	few	TRBV19	TRBD1	TRBJ1-1	CASSATGVTEAFF	TGTGCCAGTAGTGCGACAGGGGTTACTGAAGCTTTCTTT
14	.	TRBV13	.	TRBJ1-3	CASSLMNAGNTIYF	TGTGCCAGCAGCTTAATGAATGCGGGAAACACCATATATTTT
14	.	TRBV27	TRBD1	TRBJ2-3	CASRYLTGIDTQYF	TGTGCCAGCAGGTACCTGACAGGGATCGATACGCAGTATTTT
16	.	TRBV15	TRBD2	TRBJ2-1	CATSRSLAGEYNEQFF	TGTGCCACCAGCAGGTCACTAGCGGGAGAATACAATGAGCAGTTCTTC
13	.	TRBV11-2	TRBD2	TRBJ2-1	CASSLDRAGEDFF	TGTGCCAGCAGCTTAGATCGGGCGGGGGAGGACTTCTTC
15	.	TRBV7-2	TRBD1	TRBJ1-2	CASSLERDRGQGYTF	TGTGCCAGCAGCTTAGAAAGGGACAGGGGGCAAGGCTACACCTTC
16	.	TRBV4-2	TRBD1	TRBJ2-7	CASSQEAGTGSYEQYF	TGTGCCAGCAGCCAAGAAGCCGGGACAGGTTCCTACGAGCAGTACTTC
11	.	TRBV12-5	.	TRBJ2-1	CASGGGHEQFF	TGTGCTAGTGGAGGAGGTCATGAGCAGTTCTTC
13	.	TRBV27	TRBD1	TRBJ1-5	CASSLTGHQPQHF	TGTGCCAGCAGTTTGACAGGGCATCAGCCCCAGCATTTT
13	.	TRBV29-1	.	TRBJ2-7	CSVEDQNPYEQYF	TGCAGCGTTGAAGATCAGAACCCCTACGAGCAGTACTTC
15	once	TRBV4-2	.	TRBJ2-7	CASSQDGSGGYEQYF	TGTGCCAGCAGCCAAGATGGGAGCGGCGGCTACGAGCAGTACTTC
16	.	TRBV7-2	TRBD2	TRBJ2-7	CASSPITSGAIYEQYF	TGTGCCAGCAGCCCAATAACTAGCGGAGCGATCTACGAGCAGTACTTC
13	few	TRBV19	.	TRBJ1-1	CASSSGGNTEAFF	TGTGCCAGTAGTTCGGGGGGGAACACTGAAGCTTTCTTT
16	.	TRBV11-2	TRBD1	TRBJ1-3	CASSLGTVPSGNTIYF	TGTGCCAGCAGCTTGGGGACAGTCCCCTCTGGAAACACCATATATTTT
15	few	TRBV7-9	TRBD2	TRBJ2-2	CASRPAGIGTGELFF	TGTGCCAGCAGGCCAGCGGGAATAGGCACCGGGGAGCTGTTTTTT
12	.	TRBV19	.	TRBJ2-1	CASSNGYNEQFF	TGTGCCAGTAGTAACGGGTACAATGAGCAGTTCTTC
14	.	TRBV19	.	TRBJ2-7	CASSWAGNGYEQYF	TGTGCCAGTAGCTGGGCAGGCAATGGGTACGAGCAGTACTTC
15	once	TRBV13	.	TRBJ1-4	CASSLAPATNEKLFF	TGTGCCAGCAGCTTAGCCCCCGCAACTAATGAAAAACTGTTTTTT
15	.	TRBV9	.	TRBJ2-7	CASSVGYLNSYEQYF	TGTGCCAGCAGCGTAGGATACCTAAACTCCTACGAGCAGTACTTC
14	.	TRBV6-1	TRBD2	TRBJ2-7	CASSDLAGGHEQYF	TGTGCCAGCAGTGACCTAGCGGGAGGTCACGAGCAGTACTTC
15	once	TRBV30	.	TRBJ2-4	CAWSHGTQTRNIQYF	TGTGCCTGGAGTCACGGTACGCAGACTCGAAACATTCAGTACTTC
14	few	TRBV19	.	TRBJ1-5	CASSPSVGNQPQHF	TGTGCCAGTAGTCCCTCGGTGGGCAATCAGCCCCAGCATTTT
15	.	TRBV28	.	TRBJ2-7	CASSPRGPRSYEQYF	TGTGCCAGCAGTCCCAGGGGTCCACGATCCTACGAGCAGTACTTC
15	.	TRBV5-1	.	TRBJ1-1	CASSFGGQVDTEAFF	TGCGCCAGCAGCTTTGGAGGGCAGGTGGACACTGAAGCTTTCTTT
15	.	TRBV19	.	TRBJ2-2	CASSIAGANTGELFF	TGTGCCAGTAGTATAGCAGGGGCCAACACCGGGGAGCTGTTTTTT
15	.	TRBV19	.	TRBJ2-6	CASSMGGLGANVLTF	TGTGCCAGTAGTATGGGTGGGCTTGGGGCCAACGTCCTGACTTTC
15	once	TRBV9	.	TRBJ1-4	CASSATAATNEKLFF	TGTGCCAGCAGCGCCACAGCAGCAACTAATGAAAAACTGTTTTTT
15	.	TRBV9	TRBD2	TRBJ2-3	CASSASSGFTDTQYF	TGTGCCAGCAGCGCCTCTAGCGGTTTCACAGATACGCAGTATTTT
14	.	TRBV27	.	TRBJ1-1	CASSLQGRETEAFF	TGTGCCAGCAGTTTACAGGGGAGGGAGACTGAAGCTTTCTTT
16	.	TRBV30	TRBD1	TRBJ1-2	CARQEGRQGSYYGYTF	TGTGCCCGACAAGAAGGAAGACAGGGATCTTACTATGGCTACACCTTC
15	.	TRBV7-9	.	TRBJ2-5	CASSPVSGGQETQYF	TGTGCCAGCAGCCCCGTTTCAGGAGGCCAAGAGACCCAGTACTTC
15	.	TRBV10-2	TRBD2	TRBJ2-7	CASSEGEREAYEQYF	TGCGCCAGCAGTGAGGGCGAGCGGGAGGCCTACGAGCAGTACTTC